This T cell receptor (beta chain) stems from a study of blood T cell repertoires in COVID-19. Trimming left V 2 bases short and J 0 bases short, with 5 bases between. CDR3 size: 14 residues. Looked up from germline, CDR1 is MDHEN and CDR2 is SYDVKM. The method was immunoSEQ multiplex PCR; TCRdb's version includes in-frame clones alone and lacks a portion of them. The data show under 350,000 clones, 86% seen once. The rearrangement uses TRBV28 and TRBJ1-5, with no clear D. This TCR derives from a woman under 30 who had recovered from COVID-19. Sample: PBMCs or T cells enriched from blood (not recorded which). CDR3: CASSLTTSNQPQHF. CDR3 in DNA: TGTGCCAGCAGTTTAACAACTAGCAATCAGCCCCAGCATTTT. Using reference TRBV28 and TRBJ1-5 for the parts outside the CDR3, the full variable domain is DVKVTQSSRYLVKRTGEKVFLECVQDMDHENMFWYRQDPGLGLRLIYFSYDVKMKEKGDIPEGYSVSREKKERFSLILESASTNQTSMYLCASSLTTSNQPQHFGDGTRLSIL.